A single sample is the source of the 29 T cell receptor beta chains below, sequenced in a study of shared clonotypes between healthy human individuals. The table came from immunoSEQ multiplex PCR; TCRdb's copy has only in-frame clones and leaves some out. Of under 350,000 clones in the sample, roughly 87% were seen once. Specimen: memory CD8+ T cells sorted from blood. Subset indicated: CD45RO+ cells pooled with CCR7-negative TemRA cells. These receptors were taken from a man younger than 35 in good health.

The rearrangement uses TRBV7-2 and TRBJ2-7; TRBD1 matches 11 bases. This CDR3 has 16 residues. The junction had 8 bases not matched to a gene; V was cut back by 4 bases and J by 3 bases. Germline V gene data show CDR1 as SGHTA and CDR2 as FQGNSA. The CDR3 DNA reads as TGTGCCAGCAGCTCACATCCGGGACAGGGGGACTACGAGCAGTACTTC. Translating it yields CASSSHPGQGDYEQYF.

This sequence joins TRBV29-1 and TRBJ2-2; TRBD1 agrees at 9 bases. The length of the CDR3 is 13 residues. CDR1 and CDR2 (germline): SQVTM, ANQGSEA. Trimming removed 5 bases from V and 6 bases from J; junction bases left unmatched: 4. CDR3 protein: CSVWTGEAGELFF. The CDR3 coding sequence is TGCAGCGTTTGGACAGGGGAAGCCGGGGAGCTGTTTTTT.

As concerns this clone: This sample includes further DNA sequences coding for the same CDR3. This rearrangement joins TRBV15 to TRBJ2-7; tentatively, D is TRBD1 (6 bases). Germline V gene data show CDR1 as LNHNV and CDR2 as YYDKDF (reference sequence). This CDR3 contains 14 residues. V was pared by 1 base and J by 1 base, with 8 bases between. This chain's CDR3 is CATSRGTDSYEQYF. The CDR3 nucleotides read TGTGCCACCAGCAGAGGGACAGATTCCTACGAGCAGTACTTC.

CDR3 sequence reads: CASSEGTSSGTYEQYF. Written as DNA, the CDR3 is TGTGCCAGCAGCGAGGGGACTAGCTCGGGGACCTACGAGCAGTACTTC. This rearrangement joins TRBV9 to TRBJ2-7, with TRBD2 matching 9 bases. CDR1 is SGDLS and CDR2 is YYNGEE in the germline V gene. This CDR3 is built from 16 residues. With 3 bases clipped from V and 2 bases from J, the junction kept 9 bases outside the gene matches.

The chain links TRBV7-9 to TRBJ2-1; D not resolved. CDR3 length equals 15 residues. The ends were cut back, 4 bases at V and 0 bases at J, with 10 bases in the middle. CDR1 SEHNR and CDR2 FQNEAQ come from the germline V gene (reference sequence). This CDR3 reads CASSYTESSYNEQFF. In DNA form, the CDR3 reads TGTGCCAGCAGCTACACAGAGAGCTCCTACAATGAGCAGTTCTTC.

The chain uses TRBV11-2 and TRBJ2-1; D not resolved. V was cut by 1 base and J by 9 bases, with 10 bases left in between. Germline-derived CDR1 and CDR2 are SGHAT and FQNNGV. This CDR3 has 13 residues. CDR3 protein: CASSLVLMGEQFF. CDR3 coding DNA: TGTGCCAGCAGCTTAGTATTAATGGGTGAGCAGTTCTTC.

This clone was counted a single time. This chain joins TRBV4-1 and TRBJ2-7, with D unclear. The CDR3 spans 15 residues. Trimming shortened V by 1 base and J by 2 bases, and 12 bases separated the two germline ends. Germline-derived CDR1 and CDR2 are MGHRA and YSYEKL. CDR3 nucleotides: TGCGCCAGCAGCCAAGTCTTCAGCGAAGCCTACGAGCAGTACTTC. Translation: CASSQVFSEAYEQYF.

The chain carries TRBV19 and TRBJ2-1, with TRBD2 identical over 10 bases. V gave up 5 bases and J gave up 2 bases; unmatched junction bases: 3. This CDR3 is 15 amino acids long. Germline V gives CDR1 LNHDA, CDR2 SQIVND (reference sequence). Here the CDR3 DNA reads TGTGCCAGTAGTTTAGCGGGGGGTACCTACAATGAGCAGTTCTTC. This gives the protein CASSLAGGTYNEQFF.

The chain couples TRBV5-6 to TRBJ1-2; possibly TRBD1 for D (5 bases). Trimming removed 2 bases from V and 6 bases from J, with 14 bases in between. From germline, CDR1 is SGHDT and CDR2 YYEEEE. The CDR3 covers 14 residues. The CDR3 nucleotides read TGTGCCAGCAGCTTTTGGGAAGGGACCCATGGCTACACCTTC. Encoded protein: CASSFWEGTHGYTF.

This chain connects TRBV7-9 to TRBJ2-3; TRBD2 aligns across 8 bases. The CDR3 is 16 residues long. Germline V gene sequence: CDR1 SEHNR, CDR2 FQNEAQ (reference sequence). The trim removed 5 bases at V and 2 bases at J, leaving 9 bases unmatched. The CDR3 loop is CASSPISGGPTDTQYF. Here the CDR3 DNA reads TGTGCCAGCAGCCCCATATCGGGAGGGCCCACAGATACGCAGTATTTT.

This clone was seen repeatedly, ten times or more. V and J are TRBV7-8 and TRBJ1-1; possibly TRBD1 for D (6 bases). Germline-derived CDR1 and CDR2 are SGHVS and FQNEAQ. V lost 5 bases and J lost 5, with 9 bases in between. The CDR3 covers 12 residues. This CDR3 is CASSEQGTEAFF. The CDR3 DNA reads TGTGCCAGCAGCGAACAGGGAACTGAAGCTTTCTTT.

The genes are TRBV28 and TRBJ1-5; a weak D match, TRBD1 (5 bases). V was cut by 6 bases and J by 7 bases, with 19 bases left in between. The germline V gene encodes CDR1 MDHEN and CDR2 SYDVKM. CDR3 length: 15 amino acids. In nucleotides, the CDR3 is TGTGCCAGCAGCCTCGGACACGGGTATCGACAGCCCCAGCATTTT. Translating gives CASSLGHGYRQPQHF. The variable domain in full, completed from reference TRBV28 and TRBJ1-5, reads DVKVTQSSRYLVKRTGEKVFLECVQDMDHENMFWYRQDPGLGLRLIYFSYDVKMKEKGDIPEGYSVSREKKERFSLILESASTNQTSMYLCASSLGHGYRQPQHFGDGTRLSIL.

This clone was counted once. V gene TRBV7-9 combines with J gene TRBJ2-1; possibly TRBD1 for D (6 bases). Germline V gene lookup returns CDR1 SEHNR and CDR2 FQNEAQ (reference sequence). This CDR3 spans 16 amino acids. V was cut by 2 bases and J by 7 bases, with 18 bases left in between. CDR3: CASSLQPTGMINEQFF. The DNA for the CDR3 is TGTGCCAGCAGCTTACAACCGACAGGAATGATAAATGAGCAGTTCTTC.

V gene TRBV4-3 combines with J gene TRBJ1-4; D gene ambiguous. CDR3 length: 16 residues. The germline V gene has CDR1 LGHNA and CDR2 YSLEER. V shed 0 bases and J shed 5 bases, with 13 bases lying between them. The DNA of the CDR3 is TGCGCCAGCAGCCAAGATCTGGGGTGGGGAAATGAAAAACTGTTTTTT. Translating it yields CASSQDLGWGNEKLFF.

V is TRBV9 and J is TRBJ2-7; 9 nucleotides agree with TRBD2. Trimming at V came to 4 bases and at J to 1 base, leaving 9 bases not matched to a gene. Germline V gene lookup returns CDR1 SGDLS and CDR2 YYNGEE. The CDR3 runs to 16 residues. In DNA form, the CDR3 reads TGTGCCAGCAGCCCCGCGGCTAGCGGGGATTCCTACGAGCAGTACTTC. This encodes CASSPAASGDSYEQYF. Full variable domain (outside the CDR3, taken from reference TRBV9 and TRBJ2-7): DSGVTQTPKHLITATGQRVTLRCSPRSGDLSVYWYQQSLDQGLQFLIQYYNGEERAKGNILERFSAQQFPDLHSELNLSSLELGDSALYFCASSPAASGDSYEQYFGPGTRLTVT.

The chain combines TRBV11-2 with TRBJ2-1; 7 bases align to TRBD1. V dropped 4 bases and J dropped 15; count of bases not matched to a gene: 9. The CDR3 totals 12 residues. Germline V gene data show CDR1 as SGHAT and CDR2 as FQNNGV. The CDR3 nucleotides read TGTGCCAGCAGCTCGTTATCCTGGGACAGGTTCTTC. Amino acids: CASSSLSWDRFF.

The V gene is TRBV13, the J gene TRBJ2-7; D might be TRBD1 or TRBD2, each matching 6 bases. The CDR3 loop spans 17 amino acids. Trimming took 5 bases from V and 4 from J, leaving 24 bases between them. Germline V gives CDR1 PRHDT, CDR2 FYEKMQ (reference sequence). CDR3 region: CASSTRGLGRGSYEQYF. DNA for the CDR3: TGTGCCAGCAGCACTAGGGGACTTGGCAGGGGTTCGTACGAGCAGTACTTC.

The chain joins TRBV13 to TRBJ2-7; 10 bases fit TRBD1. V trimming: 5 bases; J trimming: 2 bases; junction bases outside the gene matches: 12. Germline V CDR1 and CDR2: PRHDT, FYEKMQ (reference sequence). The CDR3 consists of 17 residues. The CDR3, as DNA: TGTGCCAGCAGCCAAAAGTCGGGACAGGGGAACCCCTACGAGCAGTACTTC. It codes for CASSQKSGQGNPYEQYF.

The rearrangement uses TRBV2 and TRBJ2-2; D not resolved. Trimming took 5 bases from V and 0 from J, leaving 7 bases between them. Germline V gene data show CDR1 as SNHLY and CDR2 as FYNNEI. There are 14 residues in the CDR3. CDR3: CASSLPPNTGELFF. CDR3 DNA: TGTGCCAGCAGTCTCCCACCGAACACCGGGGAGCTGTTTTTT.

The chain has TRBV7-2 and TRBJ2-7; 7 nucleotides line up with TRBD1. V trimming: 5 bases; J trimming: 3 bases; junction bases outside the gene matches: 4. Germline V CDR1 and CDR2: SGHTA, FQGNSA. The CDR3 has 13 amino acids. CDR3 amino acids: CASSPGTVYEQYF. CDR3 sequence (DNA): TGTGCCAGCAGCCCCGGGACAGTCTACGAGCAGTACTTC.

The chain recombines TRBV10-3 with TRBJ1-3; D possibly corresponds to TRBD1 (6 bases). Germline CDR1 is ENHRY and CDR2 is SYGVKD. The CDR3 sequence is 16 residues long. V was clipped by 0 bases and J by 2 bases, with 11 bases between them. CDR3 amino acids: CAISESRAGAGNTIYF. The CDR3 bases are TGTGCCATCAGTGAGTCGCGGGCAGGGGCTGGAAACACCATATATTTT.

The rearrangement uses TRBV11-2 and TRBJ2-1; 10 bases fit TRBD1. Unmatched junction bases numbered 12, after V lost 10 bases and J lost 3 bases. This CDR3 has 16 residues. Germline V gene lookup returns CDR1 SGHAT and CDR2 FQNNGV. The CDR3 loop reads CAIGTSGTGVYNEQFF. CDR3 nucleotides: TGTGCCATCGGTACCTCCGGGACAGGGGTCTACAATGAGCAGTTCTTC.

This chain joins TRBV7-9 and TRBJ2-3; D is unclear. The V gene lost 5 bases and the J gene lost 5 bases, with 11 bases spanning the gap. This CDR3 has 13 amino acids. CDR1 and CDR2 (germline): SEHNR, FQNEAQ (reference sequence). The CDR3 here is CASSRPTEDTQYF. Written as DNA, the CDR3 is TGTGCCAGCAGCCGCCCCACCGAAGATACGCAGTATTTT. Full variable domain (outside the CDR3, taken from reference TRBV7-9 and TRBJ2-3): DTGVSQNPRHKITKRGQNVTFRCDPISEHNRLYWYRQTLGQGPEFLTYFQNEAQLEKSRLLSDRFSAERPKGSFSTLEIQRTEQGDSAMYLCASSRPTEDTQYFGPGTRLTVL.

The chain joins TRBV4-1 to TRBJ2-7; no clear D gene. Looked up from germline, CDR1 is MGHRA and CDR2 is YSYEKL. The V end was cut by 0 bases, the J end by 6 bases, with 9 bases between. The CDR3 length is 13 residues. The CDR3 nucleotides are TGCGCCAGCAGCCAAGAGGGCACCCTCGAGCAGTACTTC. Translated, it gives CASSQEGTLEQYF.

The chain joins TRBV4-2 to TRBJ2-7, with 7 bases lining up with TRBD1. V lost 4 bases and J lost 0; bases outside the gene matches: 6. The CDR3 consists of 15 residues. Germline V CDR1 and CDR2: LGHNA, YNFKEQ. The CDR3 region is CASSLRDSSSYEQYF. For the CDR3, the DNA is TGTGCCAGCAGCCTCCGGGACAGTAGCTCCTACGAGCAGTACTTC.

The V and J genes are TRBV10-1 and TRBJ1-5; possible D gene TRBD1, 5 bases. This CDR3 spans 13 amino acids. Germline assignment: CDR1 WNHNN and CDR2 SYGVQD (reference sequence). V was cut by 6 bases and J by 4 bases, with 10 bases left in between. The CDR3 reads CASRQRGNQPQHF. CDR3 in DNA: TGCGCCAGCAGACAGCGGGGGAATCAGCCCCAGCATTTT.

The J gene is TRBJ1-1, the V gene TRBV4-1; TRBD1 might be the D (5 bases). CDR1 is MGHRA and CDR2 is YSYEKL in the germline V gene. CDR3 size: 14 residues. V was cut by 0 bases and J by 8 bases, with 13 bases left in between. The chain's CDR3 is CASSQDRGAGEAFF. CDR3 DNA: TGCGCCAGCAGCCAAGATAGGGGAGCCGGGGAAGCTTTCTTT.

The chain joins TRBV27 to TRBJ2-1; 7 nucleotides align to TRBD2. Germline V lookup: CDR1 MNHEY, CDR2 SMNVEV (reference sequence). The CDR3 consists of 14 residues. The J segment lost 7 bases and the V segment lost 5 bases, leaving 8 bases of the junction unmatched. The CDR3 DNA sequence: TGTGCCAGCAGTCCATTGACTAGCCTTAATGAGCAGTTCTTC. This gives the protein CASSPLTSLNEQFF.

This clone was recorded a few times. J is TRBJ2-3 and V is TRBV5-1; 9 positions match TRBD2. V shed 5 bases and J 3 bases; nucleotides not matched to a gene: 16. The CDR3 covers 18 residues. In germline, CDR1 is SGHRS, CDR2 YFSETQ. CDR3 coding DNA: TGCGCCAGCAGTCCGGGGGTAGCGGGGGACTATACGACAGATACGCAGTATTTT. This translates into CASSPGVAGDYTTDTQYF.